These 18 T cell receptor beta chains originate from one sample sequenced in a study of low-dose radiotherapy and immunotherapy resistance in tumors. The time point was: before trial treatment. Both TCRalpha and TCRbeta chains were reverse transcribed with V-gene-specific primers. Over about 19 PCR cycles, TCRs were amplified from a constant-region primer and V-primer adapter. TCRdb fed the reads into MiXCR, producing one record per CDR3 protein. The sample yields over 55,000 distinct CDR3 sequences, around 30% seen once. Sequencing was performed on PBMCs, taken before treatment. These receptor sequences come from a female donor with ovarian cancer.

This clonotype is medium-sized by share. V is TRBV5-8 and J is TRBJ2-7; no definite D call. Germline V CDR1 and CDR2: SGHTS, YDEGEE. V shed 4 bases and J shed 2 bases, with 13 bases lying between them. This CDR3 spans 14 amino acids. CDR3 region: CASSLVPGAYEQYF. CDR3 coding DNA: TGTGCCAGCAGCCTCGTCCCGGGCGCCTACGAGCAGTACTTC.

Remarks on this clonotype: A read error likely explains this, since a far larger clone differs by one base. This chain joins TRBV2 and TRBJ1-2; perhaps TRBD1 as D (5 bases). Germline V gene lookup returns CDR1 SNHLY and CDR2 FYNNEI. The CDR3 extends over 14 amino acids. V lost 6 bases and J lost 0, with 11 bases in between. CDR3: CASRWDGANYGYTF. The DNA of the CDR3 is TGTGCCAGCAGGTGGGACGGAGCTAACTATGGCTACACCTTC.

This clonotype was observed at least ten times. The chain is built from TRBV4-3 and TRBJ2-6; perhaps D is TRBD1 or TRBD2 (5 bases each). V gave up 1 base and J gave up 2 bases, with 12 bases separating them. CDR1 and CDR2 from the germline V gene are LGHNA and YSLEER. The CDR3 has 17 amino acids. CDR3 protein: CASSQVIGDAGANVLTF. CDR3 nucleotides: TGCGCCAGCAGCCAAGTCATTGGGGACGCTGGGGCCAACGTCCTGACTTTC.

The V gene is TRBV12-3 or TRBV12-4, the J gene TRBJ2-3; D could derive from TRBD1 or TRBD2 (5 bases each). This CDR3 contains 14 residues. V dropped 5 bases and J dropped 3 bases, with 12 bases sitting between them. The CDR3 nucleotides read TGTGCCAGCAGTACCAGGGAGCGGACAGATACGCAGTATTTT. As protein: CASSTRERTDTQYF.

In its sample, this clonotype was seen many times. The CDR3 nucleotides read TGTGCCAGCAGCGCCAACACAGGGCCCAATGAAAAACTGTTTTTT. Translation: CASSANTGPNEKLFF. V usage is TRBV9 and J usage is TRBJ1-4; tentative D call: TRBD1 (6 bases). V lost 3 bases and J 5 bases, leaving 14 bases between the germline ends. Germline V gene data show CDR1 as SGDLS and CDR2 as YYNGEE. This CDR3 has 15 residues. Using reference TRBV9 and TRBJ1-4 for the parts outside the CDR3, the full variable domain is DSGVTQTPKHLITATGQRVTLRCSPRSGDLSVYWYQQSLDQGLQFLIQYYNGEERAKGNILERFSAQQFPDLHSELNLSSLELGDSALYFCASSANTGPNEKLFFGSGTQLSVL.

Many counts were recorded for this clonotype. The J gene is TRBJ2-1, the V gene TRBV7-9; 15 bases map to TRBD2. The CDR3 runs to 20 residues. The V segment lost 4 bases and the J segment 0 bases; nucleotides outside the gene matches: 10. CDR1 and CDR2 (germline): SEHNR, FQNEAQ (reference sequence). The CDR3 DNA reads TGTGCCAGCAGCTGGGGACGGGGACTAGCGGGAGGCCTCTCCTACAATGAGCAGTTCTTC. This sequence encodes CASSWGRGLAGGLSYNEQFF.

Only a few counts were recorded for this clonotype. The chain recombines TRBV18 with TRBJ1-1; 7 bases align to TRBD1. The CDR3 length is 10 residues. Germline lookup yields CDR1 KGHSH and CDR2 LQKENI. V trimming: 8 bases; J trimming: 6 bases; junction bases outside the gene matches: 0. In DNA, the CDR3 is TGTGCCAGCAGGGGGCCTGAAGCTTTCTTT. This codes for CASRGPEAFF.

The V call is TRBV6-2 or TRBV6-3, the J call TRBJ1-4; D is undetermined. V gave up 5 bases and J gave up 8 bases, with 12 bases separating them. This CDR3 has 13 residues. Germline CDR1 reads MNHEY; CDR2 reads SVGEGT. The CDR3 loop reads CASSDGPREKLFF. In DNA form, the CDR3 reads TGTGCCAGCAGTGATGGTCCGAGAGAAAAACTGTTTTTT.

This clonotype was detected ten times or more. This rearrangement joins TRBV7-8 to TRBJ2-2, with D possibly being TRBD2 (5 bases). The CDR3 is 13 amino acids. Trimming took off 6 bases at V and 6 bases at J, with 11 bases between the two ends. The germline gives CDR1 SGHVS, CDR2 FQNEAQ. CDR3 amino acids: CASRELVAGELFF. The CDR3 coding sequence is TGTGCCAGCAGGGAACTAGTTGCCGGGGAGCTGTTTTTT. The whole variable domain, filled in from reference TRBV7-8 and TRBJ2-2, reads GAGVSQSPRYKVAKRGQDVALRCDPISGHVSLFWYQQALGQGPEFLTYFQNEAQLDKSGLPSDRFFAERPEGSVSTLKIQRTQQEDSAVYLCASRELVAGELFFGEGSRLTVL.

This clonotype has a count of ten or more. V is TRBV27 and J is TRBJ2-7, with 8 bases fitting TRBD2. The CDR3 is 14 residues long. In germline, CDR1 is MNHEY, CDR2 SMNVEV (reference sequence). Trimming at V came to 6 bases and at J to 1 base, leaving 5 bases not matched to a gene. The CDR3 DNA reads TGTGCCAGCAGGCCCCGGGAGGGTTCCTACGAGCAGTACTTC. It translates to CASRPREGSYEQYF.

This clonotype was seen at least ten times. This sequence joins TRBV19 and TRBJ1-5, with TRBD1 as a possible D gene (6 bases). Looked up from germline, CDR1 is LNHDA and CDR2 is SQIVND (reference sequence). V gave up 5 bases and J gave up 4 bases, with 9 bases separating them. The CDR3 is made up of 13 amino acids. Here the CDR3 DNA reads TGTGCCAGTAGTCACAGGGTGAATCAGCCCCAGCATTTT. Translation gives CASSHRVNQPQHF.

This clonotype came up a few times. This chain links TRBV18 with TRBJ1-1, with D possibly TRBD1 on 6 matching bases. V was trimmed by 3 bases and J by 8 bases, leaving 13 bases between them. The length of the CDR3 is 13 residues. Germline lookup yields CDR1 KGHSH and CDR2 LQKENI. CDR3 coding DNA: TGTGCCAGCTCACCCGACAGGATCCGAGAAGCTTTCTTT. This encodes CASSPDRIREAFF.

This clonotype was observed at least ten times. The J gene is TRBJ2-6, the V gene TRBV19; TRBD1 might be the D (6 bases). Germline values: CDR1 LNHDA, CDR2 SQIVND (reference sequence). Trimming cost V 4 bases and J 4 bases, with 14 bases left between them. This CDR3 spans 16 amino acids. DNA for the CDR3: TGTGCCAGTAGTACCCGACCAGGGGCCGGGGCCAACGTCCTGACTTTC. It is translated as CASSTRPGAGANVLTF.

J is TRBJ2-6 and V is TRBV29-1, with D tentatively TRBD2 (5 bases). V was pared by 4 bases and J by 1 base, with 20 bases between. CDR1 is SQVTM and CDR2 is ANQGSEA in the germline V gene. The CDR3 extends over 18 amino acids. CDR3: CSVVLAEGIISGANVLTF. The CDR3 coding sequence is TGCAGCGTTGTTCTAGCAGAGGGCATTATTTCTGGGGCCAACGTCCTGACTTTC. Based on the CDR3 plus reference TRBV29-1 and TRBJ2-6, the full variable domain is SAVISQKPSRDICQRGTSLTIQCQVDSQVTMMFWYRQQPGQSLTLIATANQGSEATYESGFVIDKFPISRPNLTFSTLTVSNMSPEDSSIYLCSVVLAEGIISGANVLTFGAGSRLTVL.

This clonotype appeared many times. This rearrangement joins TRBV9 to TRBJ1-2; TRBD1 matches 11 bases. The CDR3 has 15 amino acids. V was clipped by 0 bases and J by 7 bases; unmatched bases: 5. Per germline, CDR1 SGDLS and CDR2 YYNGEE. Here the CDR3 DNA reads TGTGCCAGCAGCGTAGAGGACAGGGGGCAGGTTGGCTACACCTTC. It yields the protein CASSVEDRGQVGYTF. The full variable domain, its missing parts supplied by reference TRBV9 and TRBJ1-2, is DSGVTQTPKHLITATGQRVTLRCSPRSGDLSVYWYQQSLDQGLQFLIQYYNGEERAKGNILERFSAQQFPDLHSELNLSSLELGDSALYFCASSVEDRGQVGYTFGSGTRLTVV.

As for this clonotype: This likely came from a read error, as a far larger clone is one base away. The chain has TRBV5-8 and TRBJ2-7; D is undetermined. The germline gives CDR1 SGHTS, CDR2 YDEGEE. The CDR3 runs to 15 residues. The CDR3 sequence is CANSFVGENSYEQYF. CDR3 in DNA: TGTGCCAACAGCTTCGTTGGGGAAAATTCCTACGAGCAGTACTTC.

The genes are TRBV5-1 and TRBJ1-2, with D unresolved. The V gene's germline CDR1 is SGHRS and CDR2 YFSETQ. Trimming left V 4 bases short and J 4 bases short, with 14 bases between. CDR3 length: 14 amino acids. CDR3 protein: CASSPEVVAYGYTF. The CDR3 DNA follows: TGCGCCAGCAGCCCCGAGGTAGTTGCCTATGGCTACACCTTC.

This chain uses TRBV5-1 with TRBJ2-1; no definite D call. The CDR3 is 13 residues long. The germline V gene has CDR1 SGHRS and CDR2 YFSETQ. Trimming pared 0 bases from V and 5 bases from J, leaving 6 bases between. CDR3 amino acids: CASSLAGDNEQFF. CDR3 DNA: TGCGCCAGCAGCTTGGCGGGTGACAATGAGCAGTTCTTC. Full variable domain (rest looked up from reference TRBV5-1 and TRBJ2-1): KAGVTQTPRYLIKTRGQQVTLSCSPISGHRSVSWYQQTPGQGLQFLFEYFSETQRNKGNFPGRFSGRQFSNSRSEMNVSTLELGDSALYLCASSLAGDNEQFFGPGTRLTVL.